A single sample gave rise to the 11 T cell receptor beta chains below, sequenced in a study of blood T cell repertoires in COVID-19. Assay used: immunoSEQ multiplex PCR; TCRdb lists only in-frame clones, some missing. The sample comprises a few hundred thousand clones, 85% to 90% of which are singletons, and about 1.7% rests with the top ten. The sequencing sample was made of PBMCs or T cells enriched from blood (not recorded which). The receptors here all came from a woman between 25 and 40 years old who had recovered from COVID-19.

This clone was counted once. In DNA, the CDR3 is TGCGCCAGCAGCGACCGGGACAGGGTCACCGGGGAGCTGTTTTTT. Amino acid sequence: CASSDRDRVTGELFF. This chain uses TRBV23-1 with TRBJ2-2; 9 bases align to TRBD1. TRBV23-1 is treated as an ORF (open reading frame) with a function not yet certain. Trimming took 6 bases from V and 4 from J; bases not matched to a gene: 6. The CDR3 spans 15 residues.

The CDR3 DNA reads as TGTGCCAGCAGTTTAAGTGGGAGGTGGGGAACCAACTCGCTCGTGAATGAAGCTTTCTTT. Its translation: CASSLSGRWGTNSLVNEAFF. The rearrangement links TRBV28 to TRBJ1-1; unclear D gene. CDR1 MDHEN and CDR2 SYDVKM come from the germline V gene. V was cut by 2 bases and J by 7 bases, with 32 bases left in between. The CDR3 spans 20 residues.

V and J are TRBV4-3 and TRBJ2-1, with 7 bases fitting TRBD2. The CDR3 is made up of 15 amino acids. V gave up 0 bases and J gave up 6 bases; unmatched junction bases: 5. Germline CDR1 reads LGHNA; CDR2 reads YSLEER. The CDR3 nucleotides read TGCGCCAGCAGCCAAGATTCGGGGGGAGGCAATGAGCAGTTCTTC. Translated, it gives CASSQDSGGGNEQFF.

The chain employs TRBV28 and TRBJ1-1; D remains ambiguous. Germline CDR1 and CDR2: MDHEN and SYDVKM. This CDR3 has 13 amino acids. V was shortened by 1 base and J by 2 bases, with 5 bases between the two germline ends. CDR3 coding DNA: TGTGCCAGCAGTTTATTTGGCAACACTGAAGCTTTCTTT. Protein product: CASSLFGNTEAFF.

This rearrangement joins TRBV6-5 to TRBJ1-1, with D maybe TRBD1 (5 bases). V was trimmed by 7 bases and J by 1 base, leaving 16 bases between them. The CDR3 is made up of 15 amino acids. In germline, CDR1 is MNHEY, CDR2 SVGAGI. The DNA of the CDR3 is TGTGCCAGCAATTTCCTCAGGGCCGGGAACACTGAAGCTTTCTTT. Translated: CASNFLRAGNTEAFF.

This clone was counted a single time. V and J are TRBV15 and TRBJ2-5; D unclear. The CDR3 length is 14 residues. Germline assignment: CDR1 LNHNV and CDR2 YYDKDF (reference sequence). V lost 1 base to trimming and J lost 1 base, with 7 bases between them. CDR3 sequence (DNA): TGTGCCACCAGCAGAGTGGCTCTCCAAGAGACCCAGTACTTC. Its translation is CATSRVALQETQYF. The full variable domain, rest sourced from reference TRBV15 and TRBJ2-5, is DAMVIQNPRYQVTQFGKPVTLSCSQTLNHNVMYWYQQKSSQAPKLLFHYYDKDFNNEADTPDNFQSRRPNTSFCFLDIRSPGLGDTAMYLCATSRVALQETQYFGPGTRLLVL.

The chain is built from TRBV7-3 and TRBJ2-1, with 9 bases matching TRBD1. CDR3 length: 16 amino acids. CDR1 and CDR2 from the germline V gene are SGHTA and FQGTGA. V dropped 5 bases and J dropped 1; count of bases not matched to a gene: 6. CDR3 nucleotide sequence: TGTGCCAGCAGCCCGACAGGGGGTGGGTCCTACAATGAGCAGTTCTTC. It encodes CASSPTGGGSYNEQFF.

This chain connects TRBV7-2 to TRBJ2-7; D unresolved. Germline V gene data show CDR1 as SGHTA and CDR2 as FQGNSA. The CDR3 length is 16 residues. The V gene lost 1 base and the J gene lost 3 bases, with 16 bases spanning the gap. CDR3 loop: CASSLDIAAQYYEQYF. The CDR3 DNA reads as TGTGCCAGCAGCTTAGATATCGCGGCCCAATACTACGAGCAGTACTTC.

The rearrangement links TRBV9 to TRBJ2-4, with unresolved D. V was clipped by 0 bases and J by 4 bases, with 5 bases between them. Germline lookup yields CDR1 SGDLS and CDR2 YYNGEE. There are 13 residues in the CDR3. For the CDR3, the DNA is TGTGCCAGCAGCGTAGGGCATAAAAACATTCAGTACTTC. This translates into CASSVGHKNIQYF.

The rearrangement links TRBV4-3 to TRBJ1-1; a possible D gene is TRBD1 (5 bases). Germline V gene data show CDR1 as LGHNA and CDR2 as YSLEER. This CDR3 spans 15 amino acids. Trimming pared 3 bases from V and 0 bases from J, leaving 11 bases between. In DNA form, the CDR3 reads TGCGCCAGCAGCCACAACAGGTACTTGAACACTGAAGCTTTCTTT. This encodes CASSHNRYLNTEAFF.

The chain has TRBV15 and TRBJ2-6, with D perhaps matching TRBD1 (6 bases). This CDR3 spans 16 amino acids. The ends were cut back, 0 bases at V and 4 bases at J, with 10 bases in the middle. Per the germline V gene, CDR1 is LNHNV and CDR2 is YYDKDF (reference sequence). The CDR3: CATSRETGSGANVLTF. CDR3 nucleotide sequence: TGTGCCACCAGCAGAGAAACAGGGTCGGGGGCCAACGTCCTGACTTTC.